This T cell receptor beta chain was found in a study of CD8+ T cells in alopecia areata. Extracted RNA was reverse transcribed into cDNA, the sequencing template. TCRdb's table, derived via immunoSEQ multiplex PCR, lists solely in-frame clones and lacks some. The sample has over 150,000 clones, roughly 56% seen once; the top ten hold around 5.1%. Germline V lookup: CDR1 SEHNR, CDR2 FQNEAQ (reference sequence). CDR3 size: 12 residues. V lost 4 bases, J lost 9 bases, and 12 bases lay in between. This sequence originates from a human donor in good health. The material sequenced was CD8+ T cells sorted from blood. This rearrangement joins TRBV7-9 to TRBJ1-2, with D unclear. The CDR3 DNA reads as TGTGCCAGCAGCTCCGGCTCTCAGAGCTACACCTTC. Amino acids: CASSSGSQSYTF.